The clone carrying this T cell receptor beta chain appeared a single time. Antigen unknown. Germline V gene sequence: CDR1 KGHSH, CDR2 LQKENI. With 1 base removed from V and 6 bases from J, the gap between germline ends came to 13 bases. CDR3 size: 14 residues. The stimulus was lysate of CMV-infected fibroblasts, approximately 9.7 ug/mL. CD40L/CD69 double-negative CD45RO-high memory CD4+ T cells were collected. The data are from a study of persistence of HIV-infected CD4 T cells. Study in general: Two participants gave one leukapheresis sample; others gave up to roughly 180 mL blood repeatedly.

This was the immunoSEQ version 4 assay in survey mode. The table came from immunoSEQ multiplex PCR; TCRdb's copy has only in-frame clones and leaves some out. The table lists tens of thousands of clones, roughly 82% of them singletons. The gene calls are TRBV18 and TRBJ2-7, with D possibly TRBD2 on 7 matching bases. The sequence was obtained from an adult man with HIV who was CMV-seropositive. Sequencing used CD4+ T cells sorted from PBMCs after approximately 18-hour stimulation, obtained from a patient who received antiretroviral therapy. CDR3 in DNA: TGTGCCAGCTCACCACAGCCGGGGGGCGGCGAGCAGTACTTC. Translated, it gives CASSPQPGGGEQYF.